This T cell receptor (beta chain) was captured in a study of Graves' ophthalmopathy and Graves' hyperthyroidism. Study outcomes and limitations: With about 71% sensitivity and approximately 73% specificity, the model predicted ophthalmopathy progression. The authors also found most expanded thyroid clonotypes above 0.001 frequency in blood.

Using RNA transcripts, the TCR beta CDR3 regions were amplified. HTBI-primed RT-PCR formed the first round, and a multiplex PCR formed the second. TCRdb used MiXCR to reprocess the multiplex PCR reads, holding one entry per CDR3 protein. The profile shows 150,000 to 200,000 distinct CDR3 sequences, around 40% of them singletons. CDR3 length: 13 amino acids. The ends were cut back, 2 bases at V and 4 bases at J, with 9 bases in the middle. Germline assignment: CDR1 SGHTA and CDR2 FQGNSA. Concerning this clonotype: What it binds is not known.

The rearrangement joins TRBV7-2 to TRBJ2-7; D uncertain. This sequence originates from a man younger than 45 with Graves' ophthalmopathy. The sequenced sample consisted of peripheral blood. CDR3 DNA sequence: TGTGCCAGCAGCTTAAGGGCAGAATACGAGCAGTACTTC. Translating it yields CASSLRAEYEQYF.